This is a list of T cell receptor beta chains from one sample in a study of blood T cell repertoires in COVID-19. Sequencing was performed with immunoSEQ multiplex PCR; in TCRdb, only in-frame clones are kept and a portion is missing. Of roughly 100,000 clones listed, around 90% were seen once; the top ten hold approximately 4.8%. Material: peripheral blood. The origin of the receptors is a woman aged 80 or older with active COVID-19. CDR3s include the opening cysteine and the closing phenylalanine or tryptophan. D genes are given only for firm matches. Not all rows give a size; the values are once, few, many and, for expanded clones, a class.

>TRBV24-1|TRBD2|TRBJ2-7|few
CATSAGLAGDKQYF
TGTGCCACCAGTGCAGGCCTAGCGGGAGACAAGCAGTACTTC
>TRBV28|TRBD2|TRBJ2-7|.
CASSLRGLAGLF
TGTGCCAGCAGTTTACGTGGTCTAGCGGGACTTTTC
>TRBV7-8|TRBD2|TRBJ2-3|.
CASSFRTSGSIDTQYF
TGTGCCAGCAGCTTCCGGACTAGCGGGAGCATAGATACGCAGTATTTT
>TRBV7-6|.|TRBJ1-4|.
CASSLDWGVNEKLFF
TGTGCCAGCAGCTTAGATTGGGGGGTTAATGAAAAACTGTTTTTT
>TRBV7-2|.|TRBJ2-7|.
CASSQTSTVTYEQYF
TGTGCCAGCAGCCAAACCTCGACAGTTACCTACGAGCAGTACTTC
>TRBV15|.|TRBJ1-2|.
CATSRVEFVKGEQQGYTF
TGTGCCACCAGCAGAGTTGAATTCGTAAAAGGAGAGCAACAAGGCTACACCTTC
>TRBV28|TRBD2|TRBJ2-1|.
CASSSPWTSFYNEQFF
TGTGCCAGCAGTTCCCCTTGGACTAGCTTTTACAATGAGCAGTTCTTC
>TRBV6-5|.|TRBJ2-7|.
CASTLTRLYEQYF
TGTGCCAGCACCTTAACTAGGCTCTACGAGCAGTACTTC
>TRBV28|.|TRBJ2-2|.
CASMGHPNTGELFF
TGTGCCAGCATGGGACACCCAAACACCGGGGAGCTGTTTTTT
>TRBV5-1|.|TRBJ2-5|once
CATRPGGPQETQYF
TGCGCCACCCGGCCGGGGGGCCCCCAAGAGACCCAGTACTTC
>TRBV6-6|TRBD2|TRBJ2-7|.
CASSYLAGVSYEQYF
TGTGCCAGCAGTTACTTAGCGGGGGTCAGCTACGAGCAGTACTTC
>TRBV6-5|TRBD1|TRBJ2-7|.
CASSPTGGAGEQYF
TGTGCCAGCAGTCCCACAGGGGGCGCGGGCGAGCAGTACTTC
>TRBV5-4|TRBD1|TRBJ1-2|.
CASSPGQLSYGYTF
TGTGCCAGCAGCCCGGGACAGTTGTCCTATGGCTACACCTTC
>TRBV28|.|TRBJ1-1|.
CASIRAGATEAFF
TGTGCCAGCATCAGGGCAGGGGCTACTGAAGCTTTCTTT
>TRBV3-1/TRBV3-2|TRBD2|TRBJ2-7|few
CASSQTSGYEQYF
TGTGCCAGCAGCCAGACTAGCGGATACGAGCAGTACTTC
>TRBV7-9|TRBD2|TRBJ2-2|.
CASSLTSGPTGELFF
TGTGCCAGCAGCTTAACTAGCGGGCCCACCGGGGAGCTGTTTTTT
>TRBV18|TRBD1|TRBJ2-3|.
CASSPIQGVRTDTQYF
TGTGCCAGCTCACCTATCCAGGGGGTTAGGACAGATACGCAGTATTTT
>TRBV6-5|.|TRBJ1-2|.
CASSYSWGDPLGGYTF
TGTGCCAGCAGTTACTCCTGGGGGGACCCTCTGGGAGGCTACACCTTC
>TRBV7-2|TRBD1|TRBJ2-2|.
CASSSSGGWVGELFF
TGTGCCAGCAGCTCATCAGGGGGCTGGGTCGGGGAGCTGTTTTTT
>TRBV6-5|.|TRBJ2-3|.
CASSRGSYSTDTQYF
TGTGCCAGCAGTCGGGGGTCCTATAGCACAGATACGCAGTATTTT
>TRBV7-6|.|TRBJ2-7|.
CASSPRWSSYEQYF
TGTGCCAGCAGCCCCCGATGGAGCTCCTACGAGCAGTACTTC
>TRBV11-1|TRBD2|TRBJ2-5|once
CASSPGWGGLGTQYF
TGTGCCAGCAGCCCCGGCTGGGGGGGTCTCGGGACCCAGTACTTC
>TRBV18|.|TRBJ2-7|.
CASSPEKGTGSYEQYF
TGTGCCAGCTCACCAGAAAAAGGTACAGGGTCCTACGAGCAGTACTTC
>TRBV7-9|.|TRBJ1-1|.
CASSLVVDTEAFF
TGTGCCAGCAGCTTAGTAGTTGACACTGAAGCTTTCTTT
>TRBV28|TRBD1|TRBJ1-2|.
CASTRTGSYGYTF
TGTGCCAGCACTAGGACAGGGTCCTATGGCTACACCTTC
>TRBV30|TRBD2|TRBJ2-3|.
CAWSLRTSGRRGEGTDTQYF
TGTGCCTGGAGTCTACGGACTAGCGGGAGGAGGGGGGAGGGGACAGATACGCAGTATTTT
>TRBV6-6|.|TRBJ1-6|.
CASSSQRGNSPLHF
TGTGCCAGCAGTTCCCAAAGGGGGAATTCACCCCTCCACTTT
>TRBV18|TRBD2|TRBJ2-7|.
CASSPEGGGYEQYF
TGTGCCAGCTCCCCTGAGGGCGGGGGGTACGAGCAGTACTTC
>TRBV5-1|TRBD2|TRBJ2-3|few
CASSLGLAGGPVDTQYF
TGCGCCAGCAGCTTGGGGTTAGCGGGAGGGCCGGTAGATACGCAGTATTTT
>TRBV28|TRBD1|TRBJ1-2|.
CASSMDRTYGYTF
TGTGCCAGCAGCATGGACAGGACTTATGGCTACACCTTC
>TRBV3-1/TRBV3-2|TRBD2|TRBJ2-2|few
CASSPWRGGLFF
TGTGCCAGCAGCCCCTGGCGGGGGGGCCTGTTTTTT
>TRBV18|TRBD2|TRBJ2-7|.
CASSPPGLADYEQYF
TGTGCCAGCTCACCACCGGGACTAGCAGACTACGAGCAGTACTTC
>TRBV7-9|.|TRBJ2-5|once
CASSTRGTQYF
TGTGCCAGCAGCACCAGGGGGACCCAGTACTTC
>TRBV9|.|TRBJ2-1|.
CASSVGGHSYNEQFF
TGTGCCAGCAGCGTGGGGGGTCACTCCTACAATGAGCAGTTCTTC
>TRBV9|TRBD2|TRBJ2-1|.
CASSGGIGGAYNEQFF
TGTGCCAGCAGCGGAGGGATCGGGGGGGCCTACAATGAGCAGTTCTTC
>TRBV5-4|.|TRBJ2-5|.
CASSLEGGYQETQYF
TGTGCCAGCAGCTTGGAGGGGGGGTACCAAGAGACCCAGTACTTC
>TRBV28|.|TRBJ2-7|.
CASSSSGTKGPYEQYF
TGTGCCAGCAGTTCCTCCGGGACAAAGGGACCCTACGAGCAGTACTTC
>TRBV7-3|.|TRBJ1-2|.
CASSLSPVESNYGYTF
TGTGCCAGCAGCTTAAGCCCGGTAGAATCTAACTATGGCTACACCTTC
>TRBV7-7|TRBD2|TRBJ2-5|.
CASSVGALAGVKTQYF
TGTGCTAGCAGCGTTGGGGCACTAGCGGGAGTAAAGACCCAGTACTTC
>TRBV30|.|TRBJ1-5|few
CAWRGSGGQPQHF
TGTGCCTGGAGAGGCTCGGGTGGGCAGCCCCAGCATTTT
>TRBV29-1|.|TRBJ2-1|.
CSDRVNYNEQFF
TGCAGCGACAGGGTCAACTACAATGAGCAGTTCTTC
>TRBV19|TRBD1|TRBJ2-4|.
CASSIGGQGNIQYF
TGTGCCAGTAGTATTGGGGGACAGGGAAACATTCAGTACTTC
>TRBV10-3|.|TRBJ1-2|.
CAISGLLDRYGYTF
TGTGCCATCAGTGGCCTCCTAGATCGCTATGGCTACACCTTC
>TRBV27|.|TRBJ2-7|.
CASTGTPEAHEQYF
TGTGCCAGCACGGGGACTCCTGAGGCCCACGAGCAGTACTTC
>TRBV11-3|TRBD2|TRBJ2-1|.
CASSQLAGGEQFF
TGTGCCAGCAGCCAACTAGCGGGGGGTGAGCAGTTCTTC
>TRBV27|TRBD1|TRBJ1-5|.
CASSLSDRGNQPQHF
TGTGCCAGCAGTTTGTCGGACAGGGGCAATCAGCCCCAGCATTTT
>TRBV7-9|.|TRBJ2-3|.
CASSPSGHTDTQYF
TGTGCCAGCAGCCCAAGCGGGCACACAGATACGCAGTATTTT
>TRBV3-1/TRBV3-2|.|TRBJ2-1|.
CASSQGQQRSQQFF
TGTGCCAGCAGCCAAGGTCAGCAGCGGTCCCAGCAGTTCTTC
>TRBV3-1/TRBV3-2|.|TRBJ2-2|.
CASSQRGTGELFF
TGTGCCAGCAGCCAAAGAGGTACCGGGGAGCTGTTTTTT
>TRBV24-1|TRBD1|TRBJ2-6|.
CATSRGQGGGANVLTF
TGTGCCACCAGTCGCGGACAGGGGGGTGGGGCCAACGTCCTGACTTTC
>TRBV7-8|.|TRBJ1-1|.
CASSLVGGGEAFF
TGTGCCAGCAGCTTAGTCGGGGGAGGAGAAGCTTTCTTT
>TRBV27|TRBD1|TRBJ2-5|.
CASSSHGTGQQETQYF
TGTGCCAGCAGTTCTCACGGGACAGGGCAACAAGAGACCCAGTACTTC
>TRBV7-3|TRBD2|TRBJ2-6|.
CASSSRTSGRAGANVLTF
TGTGCCAGCAGCTCCAGGACTAGCGGGAGGGCGGGGGCCAACGTCCTGACTTTC
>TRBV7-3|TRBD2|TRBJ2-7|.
CASSSGLAGNYEQYF
TGTGCCAGCAGCTCAGGACTAGCGGGAAACTACGAGCAGTACTTC